Below, one TCR beta chain is given with its context. The data were taken from a study of cytomegalovirus exposure and HLA in healthy donors. Germline V lookup: CDR1 MNHNS, CDR2 SASEGT. The V gene lost 7 bases and the J gene lost 2 bases, with 12 bases spanning the gap. CDR3 length equals 13 residues. This PCR relied on a set of 60 Vbeta primers and 13 Jbeta primers. Clones were read by immunoSEQ multiplex PCR, and TCRdb kept only the in-frame ones, dropping some. The table includes some 110,000 clones, around 85% detected once. This clonotype was obtained from a man aged 25-45 years in good health and CMV-seronegative. The sample taken for sequencing was PBMCs. The chain recombines TRBV6-1 with TRBJ2-7; a possible D gene is TRBD1 (5 bases). CDR3: CASTGKGAYEQYF. The CDR3 region has the DNA TGTGCCAGCACAGGTAAAGGGGCCTACGAGCAGTACTTC.